This T cell receptor (beta chain) was found in a study of blood T cell repertoires in COVID-19. For the study at large: Nucleic acid was either cDNA or gDNA, and it came from T cells, B-cell-depleted T cells, or PBMCs.

Authors' analysis steps: Estimation of nucleated cell counts relied on the amplification of reference gene primers. Repertoires were generated with immunoSEQ multiplex PCR, while TCRdb's copy carries only in-frame clones and drops some. V and J calls and clone size follow that table, whereas D and trimming were derived from the DNA. The sample has some 200,000 clones; 80% to 85% are singletons. The sequenced sample consisted of peripheral blood. The TCR comes from a woman in her fifties or sixties with acute or convalescent COVID-19.

Here the CDR3 DNA reads TGTGCCAGCAGCCCGGGGGGTCGGAACACAGATACGCAGTATTTT. Its translation: CASSPGGRNTDTQYF. This chain links TRBV7-3 with TRBJ2-3, with TRBD2 identical over 7 bases. V lost 5 bases, J lost 2 bases, and 7 bases stayed unmatched. Germline V CDR1 and CDR2: SGHTA, FQGTGA. CDR3 length: 15 residues.